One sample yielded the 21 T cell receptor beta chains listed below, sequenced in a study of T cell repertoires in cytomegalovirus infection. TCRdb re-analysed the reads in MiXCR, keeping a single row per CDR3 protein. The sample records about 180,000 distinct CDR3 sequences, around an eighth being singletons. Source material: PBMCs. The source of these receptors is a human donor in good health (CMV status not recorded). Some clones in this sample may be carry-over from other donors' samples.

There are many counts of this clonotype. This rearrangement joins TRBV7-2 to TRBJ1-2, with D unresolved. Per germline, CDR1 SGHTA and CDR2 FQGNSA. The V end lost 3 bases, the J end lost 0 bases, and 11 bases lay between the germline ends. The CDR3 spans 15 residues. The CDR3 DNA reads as TGTGCCAGCAGCTTTAAACAGCTAACTAACTATGGCTACACCTTC. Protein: CASSFKQLTNYGYTF.

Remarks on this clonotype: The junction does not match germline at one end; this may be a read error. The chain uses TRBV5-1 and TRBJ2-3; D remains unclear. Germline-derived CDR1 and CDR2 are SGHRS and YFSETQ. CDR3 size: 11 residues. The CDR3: CAGSLDDTQYF. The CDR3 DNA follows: TGCGCCGGCAGCTTGGACGATACGCAGTATTTT.

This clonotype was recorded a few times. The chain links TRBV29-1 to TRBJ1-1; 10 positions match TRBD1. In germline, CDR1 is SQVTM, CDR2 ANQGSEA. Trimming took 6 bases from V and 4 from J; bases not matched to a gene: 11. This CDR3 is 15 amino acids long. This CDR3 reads CSVRQGAEGRTEAFF. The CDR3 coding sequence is TGCAGCGTGAGACAGGGGGCGGAAGGTCGCACTGAAGCTTTCTTT. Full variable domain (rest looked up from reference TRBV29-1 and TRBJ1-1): SAVISQKPSRDICQRGTSLTIQCQVDSQVTMMFWYRQQPGQSLTLIATANQGSEATYESGFVIDKFPISRPNLTFSTLTVSNMSPEDSSIYLCSVRQGAEGRTEAFFGQGTRLTVV.

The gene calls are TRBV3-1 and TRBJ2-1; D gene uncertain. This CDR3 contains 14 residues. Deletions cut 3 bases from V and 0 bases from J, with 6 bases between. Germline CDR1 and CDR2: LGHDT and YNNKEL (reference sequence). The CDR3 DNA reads TGTGCCAGCAGCCACCGGTTCTCCTACAATGAGCAGTTCTTC. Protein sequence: CASSHRFSYNEQFF.

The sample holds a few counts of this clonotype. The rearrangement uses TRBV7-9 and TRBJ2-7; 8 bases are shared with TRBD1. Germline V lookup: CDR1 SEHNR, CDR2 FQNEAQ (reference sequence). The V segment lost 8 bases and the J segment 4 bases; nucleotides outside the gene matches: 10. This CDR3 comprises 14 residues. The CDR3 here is CASSGQGVWYEQYF. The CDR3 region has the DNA TGTGCCAGCTCCGGACAGGGAGTATGGTACGAGCAGTACTTC. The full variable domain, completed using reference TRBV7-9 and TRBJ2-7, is DTGVSQNPRHKITKRGQNVTFRCDPISEHNRLYWYRQTLGQGPEFLTYFQNEAQLEKSRLLSDRFSAERPKGSFSTLEIQRTEQGDSAMYLCASSGQGVWYEQYFGPGTRLTVT.

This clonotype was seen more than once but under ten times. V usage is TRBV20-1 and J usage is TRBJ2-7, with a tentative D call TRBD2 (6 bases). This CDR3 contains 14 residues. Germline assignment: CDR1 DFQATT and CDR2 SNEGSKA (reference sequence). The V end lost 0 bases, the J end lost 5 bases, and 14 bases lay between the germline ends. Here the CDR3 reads CSARDGGGRNEQYF. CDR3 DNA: TGCAGTGCTAGAGATGGGGGAGGTAGAAACGAGCAGTACTTC.

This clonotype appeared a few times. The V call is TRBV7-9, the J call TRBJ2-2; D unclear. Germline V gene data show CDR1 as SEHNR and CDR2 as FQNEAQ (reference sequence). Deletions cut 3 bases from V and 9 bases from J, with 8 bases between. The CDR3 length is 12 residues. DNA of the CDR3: TGTGCCAGCAGCTTCGGCTCCCGGGAGCTGTTTTTT. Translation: CASSFGSRELFF.

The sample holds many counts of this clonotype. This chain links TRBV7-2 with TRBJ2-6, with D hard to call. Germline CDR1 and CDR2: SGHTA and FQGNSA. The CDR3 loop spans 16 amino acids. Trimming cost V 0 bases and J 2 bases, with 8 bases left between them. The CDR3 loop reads CASSLALTPGANVLTF. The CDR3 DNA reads TGTGCCAGCAGCTTAGCGCTCACCCCTGGGGCCAACGTCCTGACTTTC.

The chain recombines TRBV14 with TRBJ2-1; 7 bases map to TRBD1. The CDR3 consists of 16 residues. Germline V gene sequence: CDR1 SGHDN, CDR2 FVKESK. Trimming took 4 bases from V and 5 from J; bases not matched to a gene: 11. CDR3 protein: CASSRRVTGLDNEQFF. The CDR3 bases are TGTGCCAGCAGCCGTCGGGTGACAGGGCTGGACAATGAGCAGTTCTTC.

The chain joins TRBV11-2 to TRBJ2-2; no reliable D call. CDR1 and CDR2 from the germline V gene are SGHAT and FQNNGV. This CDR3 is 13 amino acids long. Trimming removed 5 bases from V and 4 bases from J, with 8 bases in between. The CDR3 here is CASSLRTTGELFF. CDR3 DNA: TGTGCCAGCAGCCTCCGGACCACCGGGGAGCTGTTTTTT.

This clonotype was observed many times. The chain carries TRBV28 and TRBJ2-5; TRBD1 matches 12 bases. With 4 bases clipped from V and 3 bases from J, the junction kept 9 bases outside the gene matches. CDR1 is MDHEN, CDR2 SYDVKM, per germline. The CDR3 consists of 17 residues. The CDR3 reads CASSYGGGTGGEETQYF. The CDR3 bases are TGTGCCAGCAGTTATGGAGGTGGGACAGGGGGCGAAGAGACCCAGTACTTC.

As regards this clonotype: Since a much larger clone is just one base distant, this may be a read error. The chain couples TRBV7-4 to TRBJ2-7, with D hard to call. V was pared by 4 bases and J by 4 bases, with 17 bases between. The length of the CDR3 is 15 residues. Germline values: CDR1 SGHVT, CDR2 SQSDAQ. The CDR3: CASSSLMEPSYEQYF. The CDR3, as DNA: TGTGCCAGCAGCTCCTTGATGGAACCCTCTTACGAGCAGTACTTC.

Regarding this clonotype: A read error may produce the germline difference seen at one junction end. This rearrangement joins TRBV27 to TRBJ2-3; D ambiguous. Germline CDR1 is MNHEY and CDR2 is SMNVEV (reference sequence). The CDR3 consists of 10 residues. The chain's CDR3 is CASGHPPLEF. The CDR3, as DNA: TGTGCCAGCGGGCACCCCCCGCTGGAATTT.

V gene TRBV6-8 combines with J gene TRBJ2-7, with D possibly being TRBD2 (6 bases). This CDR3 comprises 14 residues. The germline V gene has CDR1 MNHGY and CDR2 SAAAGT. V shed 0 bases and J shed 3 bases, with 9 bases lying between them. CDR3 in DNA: TGTGCCAGCAGTTACTCGGGACTTCACTACGAGCAGTACTTC. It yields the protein CASSYSGLHYEQYF.

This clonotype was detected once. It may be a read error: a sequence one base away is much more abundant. The CDR3 DNA follows: TGCGTCAGCAGCCAAGACCAGGCCCACACTGAAGCTTTCTTT. Translated: CVSSQDQAHTEAFF. J is TRBJ1-1 and V is TRBV4-1; D not certain. The CDR3 runs to 14 residues. CDR1 is MGHRA, CDR2 YSYEKL, per germline.

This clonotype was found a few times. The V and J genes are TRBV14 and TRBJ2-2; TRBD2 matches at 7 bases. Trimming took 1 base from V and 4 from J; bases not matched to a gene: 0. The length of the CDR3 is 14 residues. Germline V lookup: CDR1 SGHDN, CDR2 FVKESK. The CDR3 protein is CASSQVAGTGELFF. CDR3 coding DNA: TGTGCCAGCAGCCAAGTAGCGGGCACCGGGGAGCTGTTTTTT.

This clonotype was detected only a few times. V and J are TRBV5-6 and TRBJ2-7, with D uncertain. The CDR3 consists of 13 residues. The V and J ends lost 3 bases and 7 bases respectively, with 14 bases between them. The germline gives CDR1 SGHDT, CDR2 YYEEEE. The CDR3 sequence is CASSSDLLGEQYF. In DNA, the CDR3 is TGTGCCAGCAGCTCGGACCTTCTAGGGGAGCAGTACTTC. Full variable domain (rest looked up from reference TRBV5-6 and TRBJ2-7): DAGVTQSPTHLIKTRGQQVTLRCSPKSGHDTVSWYQQALGQGPQFIFQYYEEEERQRGNFPDRFSGHQFPNYSSELNVNALLLGDSALYLCASSSDLLGEQYFGPGTRLTVT.

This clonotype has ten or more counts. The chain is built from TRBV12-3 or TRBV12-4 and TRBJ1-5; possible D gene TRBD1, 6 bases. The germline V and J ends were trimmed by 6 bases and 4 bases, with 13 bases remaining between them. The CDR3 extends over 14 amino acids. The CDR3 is CASSYGQGNQPQHF. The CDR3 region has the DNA TGTGCCAGCAGCTATGGGCAGGGGAATCAGCCCCAGCATTTT.

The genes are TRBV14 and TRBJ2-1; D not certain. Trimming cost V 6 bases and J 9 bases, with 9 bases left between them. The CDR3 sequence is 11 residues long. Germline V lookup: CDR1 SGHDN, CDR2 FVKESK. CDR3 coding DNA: TGTGCCAGCAGTAGTACTATTGAGCAGTTCTTC. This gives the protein CASSSTIEQFF.

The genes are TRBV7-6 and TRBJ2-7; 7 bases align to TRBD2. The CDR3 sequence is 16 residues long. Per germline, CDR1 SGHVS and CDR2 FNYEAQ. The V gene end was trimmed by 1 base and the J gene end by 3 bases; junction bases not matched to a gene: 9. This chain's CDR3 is CASSLVTGGGSYEQYF. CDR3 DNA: TGTGCCAGCAGCTTAGTGACCGGGGGAGGGAGCTACGAGCAGTACTTC.

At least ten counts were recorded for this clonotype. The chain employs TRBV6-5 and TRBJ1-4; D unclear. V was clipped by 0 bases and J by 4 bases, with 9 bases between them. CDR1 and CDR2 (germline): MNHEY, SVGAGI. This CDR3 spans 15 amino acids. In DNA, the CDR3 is TGTGCCAGCAGTTACTCGATTTGGGGTAATGAAAAACTGTTTTTT. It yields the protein CASSYSIWGNEKLFF.